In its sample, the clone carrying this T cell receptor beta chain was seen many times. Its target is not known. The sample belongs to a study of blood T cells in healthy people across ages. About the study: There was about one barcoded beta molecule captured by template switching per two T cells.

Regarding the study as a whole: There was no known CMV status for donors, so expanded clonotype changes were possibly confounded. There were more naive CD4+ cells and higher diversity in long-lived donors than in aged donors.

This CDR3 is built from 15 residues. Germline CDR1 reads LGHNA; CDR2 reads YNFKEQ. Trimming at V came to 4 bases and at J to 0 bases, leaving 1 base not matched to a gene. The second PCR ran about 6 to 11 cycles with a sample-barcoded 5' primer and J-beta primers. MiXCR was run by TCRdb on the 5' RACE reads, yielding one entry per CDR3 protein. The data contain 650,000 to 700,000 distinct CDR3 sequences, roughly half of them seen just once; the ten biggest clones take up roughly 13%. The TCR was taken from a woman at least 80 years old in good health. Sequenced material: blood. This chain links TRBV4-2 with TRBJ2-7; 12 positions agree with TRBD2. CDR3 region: CASSLTSGSSYEQYF. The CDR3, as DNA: TGTGCCAGCAGCCTGACTAGCGGGAGCTCCTACGAGCAGTACTTC.